A single TCR beta chain is shown here with its context. Original processing notes: Amplification from reference gene primers served as the basis for estimated nucleated cell counts. Repertoires were generated with immunoSEQ multiplex PCR, while TCRdb's copy carries only in-frame clones and drops some. D and trimming were read from the DNA, whereas the V and J calls and clone size are those reported in that table. The table has approximately 170,000 clones, around four fifths seen once. The CDR3 is 16 amino acids. After removal of 0 bases from V and 0 bases from J, the junction contained 4 bases not matched to a gene. The V gene's germline CDR1 is SGDLS and CDR2 YYNGEE. This specimen comes from a study of blood T cell repertoires in COVID-19. At the level of the study: Collection of acute and convalescent COVID-19 samples took place in the United States, Italy and Spain. Sample material is recorded as cDNA or gDNA derived from T cells, B-cell-depleted T cells, or PBMCs.

The sequenced material came from peripheral blood. This TCR was recovered from a woman in her seventies who had recovered from COVID-19. This chain joins TRBV9 and TRBJ1-2, with 8 bases that match TRBD1. The CDR3: CASSVGGQGSNYGYTF. CDR3 DNA: TGTGCCAGCAGCGTAGGTGGACAGGGCTCTAACTATGGCTACACCTTC.